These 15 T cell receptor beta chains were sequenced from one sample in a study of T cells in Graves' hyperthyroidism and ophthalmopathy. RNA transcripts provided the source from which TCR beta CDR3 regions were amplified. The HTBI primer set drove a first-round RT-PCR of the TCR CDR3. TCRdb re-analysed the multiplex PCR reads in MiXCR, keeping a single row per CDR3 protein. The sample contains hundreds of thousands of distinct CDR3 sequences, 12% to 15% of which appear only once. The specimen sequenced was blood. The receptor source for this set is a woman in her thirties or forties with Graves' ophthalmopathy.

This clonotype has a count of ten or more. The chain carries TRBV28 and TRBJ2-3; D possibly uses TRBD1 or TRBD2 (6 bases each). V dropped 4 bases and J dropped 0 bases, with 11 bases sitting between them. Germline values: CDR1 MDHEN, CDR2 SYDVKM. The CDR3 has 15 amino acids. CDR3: CASSSGGGSTDTQYF. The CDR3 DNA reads TGTGCCAGCAGTTCCGGGGGCGGGAGCACAGATACGCAGTATTTT.

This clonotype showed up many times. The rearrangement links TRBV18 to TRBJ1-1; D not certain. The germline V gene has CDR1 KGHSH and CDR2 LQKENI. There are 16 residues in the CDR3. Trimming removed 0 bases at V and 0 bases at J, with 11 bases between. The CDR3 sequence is CASSPPRARMNTEAFF. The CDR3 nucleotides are TGTGCCAGCTCACCACCCCGAGCCCGTATGAACACTGAAGCTTTCTTT.

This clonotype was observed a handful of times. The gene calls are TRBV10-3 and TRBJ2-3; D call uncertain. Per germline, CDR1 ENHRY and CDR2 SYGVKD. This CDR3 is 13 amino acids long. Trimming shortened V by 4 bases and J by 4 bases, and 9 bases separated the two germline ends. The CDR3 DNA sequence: TGTGCCATCAGTGGGGGTGGCGCAGATACGCAGTATTTT. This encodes CAISGGGADTQYF.

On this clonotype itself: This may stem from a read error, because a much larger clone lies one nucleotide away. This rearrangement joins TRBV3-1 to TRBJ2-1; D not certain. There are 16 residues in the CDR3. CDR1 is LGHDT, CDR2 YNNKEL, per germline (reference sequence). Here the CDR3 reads CVSSQDPFSSYNEQFF. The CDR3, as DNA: TGTGTCAGCAGCCAAGATCCTTTTAGCTCCTACAATGAGCAGTTCTTC.

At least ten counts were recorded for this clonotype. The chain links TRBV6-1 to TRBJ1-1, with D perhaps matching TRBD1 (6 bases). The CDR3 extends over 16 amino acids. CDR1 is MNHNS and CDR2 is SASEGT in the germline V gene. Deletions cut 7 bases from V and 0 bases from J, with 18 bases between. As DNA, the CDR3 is TGTGCCAGCATCTCGGGGGGGGGGCCAATGAACACTGAAGCTTTCTTT. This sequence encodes CASISGGGPMNTEAFF.

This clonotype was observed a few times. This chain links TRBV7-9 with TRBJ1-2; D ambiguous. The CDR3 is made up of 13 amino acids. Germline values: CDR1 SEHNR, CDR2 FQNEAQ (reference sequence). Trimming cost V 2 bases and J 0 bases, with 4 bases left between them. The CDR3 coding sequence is TGTGCCAGCAGCTTACAAGCTAACTATGGCTACACCTTC. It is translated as CASSLQANYGYTF.

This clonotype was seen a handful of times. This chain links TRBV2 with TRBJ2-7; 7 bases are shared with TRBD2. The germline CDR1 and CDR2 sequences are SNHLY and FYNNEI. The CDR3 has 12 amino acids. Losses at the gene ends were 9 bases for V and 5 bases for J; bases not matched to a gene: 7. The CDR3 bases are TGTGCCAGTTCTAGCGGTACCGACGAGCAGTACTTC. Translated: CASSSGTDEQYF.

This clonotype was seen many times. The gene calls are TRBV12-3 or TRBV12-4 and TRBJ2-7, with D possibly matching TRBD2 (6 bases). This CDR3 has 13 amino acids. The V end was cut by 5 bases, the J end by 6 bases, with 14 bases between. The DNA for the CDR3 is TGTGCCAGCAGTGTCCTGGACTATGCCGAGCAGTACTTC. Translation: CASSVLDYAEQYF.

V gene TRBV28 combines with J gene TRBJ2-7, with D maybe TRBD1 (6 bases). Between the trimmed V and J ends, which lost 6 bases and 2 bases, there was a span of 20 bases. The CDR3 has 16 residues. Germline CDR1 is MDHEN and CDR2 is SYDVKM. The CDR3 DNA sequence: TGTGCCAGCAGATCGCCGGGAAAGAAGGGGGCCTACGAGCAGTACTTC. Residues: CASRSPGKKGAYEQYF.

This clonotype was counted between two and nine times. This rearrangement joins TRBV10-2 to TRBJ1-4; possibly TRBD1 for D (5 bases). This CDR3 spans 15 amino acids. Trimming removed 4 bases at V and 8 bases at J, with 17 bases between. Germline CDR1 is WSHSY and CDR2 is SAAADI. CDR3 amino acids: CASSGLGGGNEKLFF. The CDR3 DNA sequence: TGCGCCAGCAGTGGACTTGGGGGGGGGAACGAAAAACTGTTTTTT.

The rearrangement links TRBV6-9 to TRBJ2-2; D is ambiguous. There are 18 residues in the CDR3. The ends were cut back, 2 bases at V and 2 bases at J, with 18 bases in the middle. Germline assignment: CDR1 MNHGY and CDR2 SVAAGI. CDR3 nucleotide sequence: TGTGCCAGCAGTTATGACACCTGGAGAATCAGTAACACCGGGGAGCTGTTTTTT. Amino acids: CASSYDTWRISNTGELFF.

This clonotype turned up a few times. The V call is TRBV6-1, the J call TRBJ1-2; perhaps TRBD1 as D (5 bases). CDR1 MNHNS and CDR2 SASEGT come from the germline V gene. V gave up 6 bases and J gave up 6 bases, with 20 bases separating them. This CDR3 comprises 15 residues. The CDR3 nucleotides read TGTGCCAGCAGCAAAACAGGTCCCTTAGGGGATGGCTACACCTTC. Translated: CASSKTGPLGDGYTF.

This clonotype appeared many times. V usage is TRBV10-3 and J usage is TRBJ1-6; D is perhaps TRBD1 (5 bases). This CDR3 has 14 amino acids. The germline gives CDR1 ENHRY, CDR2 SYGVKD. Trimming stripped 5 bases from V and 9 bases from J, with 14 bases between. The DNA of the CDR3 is TGTGCCATCAGTCAGGGCCCAGAAAGTTCACCCCTCCACTTT. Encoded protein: CAISQGPESSPLHF.

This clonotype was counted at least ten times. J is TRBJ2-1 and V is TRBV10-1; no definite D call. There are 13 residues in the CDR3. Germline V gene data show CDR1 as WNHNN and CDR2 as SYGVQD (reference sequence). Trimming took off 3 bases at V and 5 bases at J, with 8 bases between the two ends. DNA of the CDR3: TGCGCCAGCAGTGATCGGCGGAACAATGAGCAGTTCTTC. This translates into CASSDRRNNEQFF.

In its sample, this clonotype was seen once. CDR3 region: CSATGLSGNTIYF. CDR3 DNA sequence: TGCAGCGCCACAGGGCTCTCTGGAAACACCATATATTTT. The chain links TRBV29-1 to TRBJ1-3, with a possible D match to TRBD1 (6 bases). In germline, CDR1 is SQVTM, CDR2 ANQGSEA. This CDR3 region has 13 residues. V was trimmed by 7 bases and J by 0 bases, leaving 10 bases between them.